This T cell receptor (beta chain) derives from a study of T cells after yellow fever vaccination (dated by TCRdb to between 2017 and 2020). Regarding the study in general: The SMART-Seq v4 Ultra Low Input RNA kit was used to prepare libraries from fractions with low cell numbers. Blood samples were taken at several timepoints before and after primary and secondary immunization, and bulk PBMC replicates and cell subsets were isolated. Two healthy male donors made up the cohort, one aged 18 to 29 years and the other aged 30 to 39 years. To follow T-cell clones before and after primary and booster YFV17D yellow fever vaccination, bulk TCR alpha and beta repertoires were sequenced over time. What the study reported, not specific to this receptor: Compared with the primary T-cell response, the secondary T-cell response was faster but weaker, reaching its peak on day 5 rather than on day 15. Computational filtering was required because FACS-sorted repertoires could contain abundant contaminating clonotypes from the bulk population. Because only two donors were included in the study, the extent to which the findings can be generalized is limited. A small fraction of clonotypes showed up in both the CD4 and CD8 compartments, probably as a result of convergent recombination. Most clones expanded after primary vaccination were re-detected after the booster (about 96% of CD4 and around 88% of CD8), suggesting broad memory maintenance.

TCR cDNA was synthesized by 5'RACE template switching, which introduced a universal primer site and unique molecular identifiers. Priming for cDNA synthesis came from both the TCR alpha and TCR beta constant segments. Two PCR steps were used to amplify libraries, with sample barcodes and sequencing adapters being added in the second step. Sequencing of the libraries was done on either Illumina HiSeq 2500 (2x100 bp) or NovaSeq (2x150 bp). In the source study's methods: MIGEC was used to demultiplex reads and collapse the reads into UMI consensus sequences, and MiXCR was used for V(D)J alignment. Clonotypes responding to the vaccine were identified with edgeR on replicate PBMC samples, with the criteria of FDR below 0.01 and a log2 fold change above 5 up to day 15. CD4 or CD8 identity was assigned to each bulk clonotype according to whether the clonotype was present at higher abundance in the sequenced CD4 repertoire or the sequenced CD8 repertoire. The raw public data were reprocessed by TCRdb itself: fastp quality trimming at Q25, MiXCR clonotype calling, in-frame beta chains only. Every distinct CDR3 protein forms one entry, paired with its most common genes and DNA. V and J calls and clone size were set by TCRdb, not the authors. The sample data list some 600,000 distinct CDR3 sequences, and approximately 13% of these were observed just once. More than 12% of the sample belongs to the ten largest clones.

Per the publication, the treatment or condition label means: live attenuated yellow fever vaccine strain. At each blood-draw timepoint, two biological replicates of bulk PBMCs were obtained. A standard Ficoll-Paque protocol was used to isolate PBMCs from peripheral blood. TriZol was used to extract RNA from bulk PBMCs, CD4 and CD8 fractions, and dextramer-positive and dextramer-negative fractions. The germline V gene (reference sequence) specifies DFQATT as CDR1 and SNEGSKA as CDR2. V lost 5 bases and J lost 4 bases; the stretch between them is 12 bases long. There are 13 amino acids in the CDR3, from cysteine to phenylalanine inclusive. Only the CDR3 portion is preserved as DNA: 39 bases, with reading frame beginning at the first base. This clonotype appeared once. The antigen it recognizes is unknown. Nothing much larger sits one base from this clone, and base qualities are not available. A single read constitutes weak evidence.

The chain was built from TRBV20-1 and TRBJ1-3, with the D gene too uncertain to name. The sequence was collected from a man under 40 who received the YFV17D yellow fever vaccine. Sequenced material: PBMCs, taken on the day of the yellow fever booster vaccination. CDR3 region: CSASGSAGNTIYF. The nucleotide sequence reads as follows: TGCAGTGCTTCCGGATCCGCAGGAAACACCATATATTTT.